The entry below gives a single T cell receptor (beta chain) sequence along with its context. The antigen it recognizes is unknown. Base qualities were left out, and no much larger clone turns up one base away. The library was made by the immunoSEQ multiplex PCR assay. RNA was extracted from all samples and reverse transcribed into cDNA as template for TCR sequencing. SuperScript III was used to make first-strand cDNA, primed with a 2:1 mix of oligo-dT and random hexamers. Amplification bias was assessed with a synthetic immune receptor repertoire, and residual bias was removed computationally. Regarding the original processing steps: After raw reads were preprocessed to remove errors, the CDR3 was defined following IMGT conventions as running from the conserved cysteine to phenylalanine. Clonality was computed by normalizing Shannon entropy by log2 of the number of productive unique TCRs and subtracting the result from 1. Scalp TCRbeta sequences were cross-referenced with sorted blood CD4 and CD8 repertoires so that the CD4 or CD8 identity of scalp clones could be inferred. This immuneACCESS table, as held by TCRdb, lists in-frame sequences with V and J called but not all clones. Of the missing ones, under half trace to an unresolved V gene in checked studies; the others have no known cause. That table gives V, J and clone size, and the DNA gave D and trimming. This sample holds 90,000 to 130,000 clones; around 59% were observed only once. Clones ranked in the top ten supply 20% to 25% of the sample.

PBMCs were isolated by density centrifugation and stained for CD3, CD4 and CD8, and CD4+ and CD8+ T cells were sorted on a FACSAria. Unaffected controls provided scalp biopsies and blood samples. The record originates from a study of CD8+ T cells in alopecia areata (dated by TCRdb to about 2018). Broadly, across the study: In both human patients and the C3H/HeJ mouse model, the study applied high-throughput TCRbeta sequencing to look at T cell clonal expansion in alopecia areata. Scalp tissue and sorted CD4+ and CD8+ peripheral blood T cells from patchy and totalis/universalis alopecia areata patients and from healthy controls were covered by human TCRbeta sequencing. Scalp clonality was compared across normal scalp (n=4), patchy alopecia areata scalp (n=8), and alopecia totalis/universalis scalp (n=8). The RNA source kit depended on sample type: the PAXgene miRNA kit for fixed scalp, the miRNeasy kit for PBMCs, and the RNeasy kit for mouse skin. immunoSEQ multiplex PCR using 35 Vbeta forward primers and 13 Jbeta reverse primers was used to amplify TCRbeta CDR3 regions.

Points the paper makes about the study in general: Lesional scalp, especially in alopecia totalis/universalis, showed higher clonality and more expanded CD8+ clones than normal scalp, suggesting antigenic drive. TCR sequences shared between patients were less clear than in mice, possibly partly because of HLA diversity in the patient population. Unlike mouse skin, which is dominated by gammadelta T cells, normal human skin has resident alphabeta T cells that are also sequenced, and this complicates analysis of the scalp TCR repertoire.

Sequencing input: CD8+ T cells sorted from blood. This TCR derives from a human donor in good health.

The CDR3 is CATSRAGETQYF. The DNA reads TGTGCCACCAGCAGAGCTGGAGAGACCCAGTACTTC. The chain uses TRBV15 and TRBJ2-5, with no confidently assigned D gene. The CDR3 runs 12 residues from the cysteine to the phenylalanine. The only DNA kept is the CDR3, 36 bases in frame from the first base. Deletion took 1 base off V and 4 bases off J, with a span of 4 bases between the germline ends. Based on the germline V gene (reference sequence), the CDR1 and CDR2 sequences are LNHNV and YYDKDF. Joined to the reference TRBV15 and TRBJ2-5 proteins, this CDR3 gives the full variable domain: DAMVIQNPRYQVTQFGKPVTLSCSQTLNHNVMYWYQQKSSQAPKLLFHYYDKDFNNEADTPDNFQSRRPNTSFCFLDIRSPGLGDTAMYLCATSRAGETQYFGPGTRLLVL.